This record covers a single TCR beta chain. This entry is derived from a study of monozygotic twins with inflammatory bowel disease. Per sample, reverse transcription was split into eight reactions. TCRdb re-called the 5' RACE reads, yielding one record per CDR3 amino acid sequence without DNA. This table lists about 350,000 distinct CDR3 sequences. The CDR3 totals 13 residues. The chain has TRBV12-3 or TRBV12-4 and TRBJ2-5; TCRdb's D call of TRBD1 is untestable without DNA. Sequencing input: blood. This clonotype originated in a human donor with ulcerative colitis or Crohn's disease, or a healthy co-twin of an affected twin (not recorded which). CDR3 protein: CASSQQGRGTQYF.